Listed here are 9 T cell receptor beta chains from one sample, sequenced in a study of blood T cell repertoires in COVID-19. TCRdb's copy holds only in-frame clones and misses some; the assay was immunoSEQ multiplex PCR. The repertoire consists of under 95,000 clones, with about 90% occurring once and the leading ten covering approximately 8%. Sequencing was carried out using peripheral blood. Receptor source: a human donor with acute or convalescent COVID-19. The donor label of this sample is uncertain.

The rearrangement uses TRBV27 and TRBJ2-1, with 10 nucleotides matching TRBD2. The germline CDR1 and CDR2 sequences are MNHEY and SMNVEV (reference sequence). This CDR3 has 14 amino acids. After removal of 0 bases from V and 9 bases from J, the junction contained 2 bases not matched to a gene. CDR3 protein: CASSLSRTSGEQFF. CDR3 nucleotides: TGTGCCAGCAGTTTATCGAGGACTAGCGGTGAGCAGTTCTTC.

This rearrangement joins TRBV10-2 to TRBJ2-7; D gene ambiguous. Germline CDR1 reads WSHSY; CDR2 reads SAAADI. The V end lost 3 bases, the J end lost 0 bases, and 6 bases lay between the germline ends. This CDR3 contains 13 residues. The CDR3 here is CASSDSFSYEQYF. CDR3 DNA: TGCGCCAGCAGTGACAGTTTCTCCTACGAGCAGTACTTC.

The V gene is TRBV5-4, the J gene TRBJ2-5; 13 bases are shared with TRBD2. J gave up 4 bases and V 1 base, and 7 bases lay outside the gene matches. Germline V lookup: CDR1 SGHNT, CDR2 YYREEE (reference sequence). The length of the CDR3 is 17 residues. CDR3 sequence: CASSLQILAGGTETQYF. Written as DNA, the CDR3 is TGTGCCAGCAGCTTGCAGATACTAGCGGGGGGGACAGAGACCCAGTACTTC.

V and J are TRBV5-1 and TRBJ2-5; TRBD2 matches 10 bases. This CDR3 has 17 residues. Germline assignment: CDR1 SGHRS and CDR2 YFSETQ. With 3 bases clipped from V and 5 bases from J, the junction kept 13 bases outside the gene matches. The CDR3 DNA is TGCGCCAGCAGCTCAAGACCTAGCGGGGGCGGGGAGGAGACCCAGTACTTC. Amino acid sequence: CASSSRPSGGGEETQYF.

V and J are TRBV5-1 and TRBJ1-3; D is possibly TRBD1 (6 bases). The length of the CDR3 is 16 residues. Trimming pared 3 bases from V and 0 bases from J, leaving 13 bases between. Germline assignment: CDR1 SGHRS and CDR2 YFSETQ. CDR3 residues: CASSWQGPSSGNTIYF. The CDR3 bases are TGCGCCAGCAGCTGGCAGGGGCCCAGCTCTGGAAACACCATATATTTT. The whole variable domain, filled in from reference TRBV5-1 and TRBJ1-3, reads KAGVTQTPRYLIKTRGQQVTLSCSPISGHRSVSWYQQTPGQGLQFLFEYFSETQRNKGNFPGRFSGRQFSNSRSEMNVSTLELGDSALYLCASSWQGPSSGNTIYFGEGSWLTVV.

The gene calls are TRBV14 and TRBJ1-2; 9 nucleotides line up with TRBD1. V shed 4 bases and J 5 bases; nucleotides not matched to a gene: 2. Germline V gives CDR1 SGHDN, CDR2 FVKESK. CDR3 length: 13 amino acids. This CDR3 is CASSRDRGYGYTF. CDR3 in DNA: TGTGCCAGCAGCCGCGACAGGGGGTATGGCTACACCTTC.

V usage is TRBV28 and J usage is TRBJ1-2, with 10 nucleotides matching TRBD1. The germline gives CDR1 MDHEN, CDR2 SYDVKM. The CDR3 runs to 14 residues. The V and J ends lost 6 bases and 6 bases, in that order; junction bases with no gene match: 7. CDR3 residues: CASSPTDRGDGYTF. The CDR3 DNA reads TGTGCCAGCAGCCCAACGGACAGGGGGGATGGCTACACCTTC.

The chain employs TRBV5-1 and TRBJ2-7; tentatively, D is TRBD2 (5 bases). The CDR3 sequence is 13 residues long. The germline V and J ends were trimmed by 1 base and 2 bases, with 7 bases remaining between them. CDR1 and CDR2 from the germline V gene are SGHRS and YFSETQ. The CDR3 nucleotides read TGCGCCAGCAGCTTGCTGGGAGCCTACGAGCAGTACTTC. It codes for CASSLLGAYEQYF.

The chain combines TRBV2 with TRBJ2-1, with D possibly TRBD2 on 7 matching bases. V lost 2 bases to trimming and J lost 6 bases, with 14 bases between them. The CDR3 runs to 15 residues. The germline V gene has CDR1 SNHLY and CDR2 FYNNEI. The CDR3, as DNA: TGTGCCAGCAGTGAATGGCGGGGGCCTATCAATGAGCAGTTCTTC. This gives the protein CASSEWRGPINEQFF.